This passage covers 10 T cell receptor beta chains from one sample sequenced in a study of blood T cell repertoires in COVID-19. The repertoire was sequenced with immunoSEQ multiplex PCR; TCRdb's copy has only in-frame clones and lacks some. The sample includes 200,000 to 300,000 clones, around 84% of them seen just once. Sequencing was performed on peripheral blood. The receptor set was obtained from a man in his 60s with acute or convalescent COVID-19.

The chain recombines TRBV4-1 with TRBJ2-7; D not resolved. Germline assignment: CDR1 MGHRA and CDR2 YSYEKL. There are 11 residues in the CDR3. V was shortened by 0 bases and J by 6 bases, with 3 bases between the two germline ends. CDR3 in DNA: TGCGCCAGCAGCCAAGATCGCGAGCAGTACTTC. Protein: CASSQDREQYF.

This sequence joins TRBV9 and TRBJ2-1; 8 bases are shared with TRBD2. V was pared by 3 bases and J by 3 bases, with 11 bases of the junction left unmatched. Germline CDR1 reads SGDLS; CDR2 reads YYNGEE. The CDR3 consists of 17 residues. In nucleotides, the CDR3 is TGTGCCAGCAGCGCCTCTGGGGGACTAGGAGGCTACAATGAGCAGTTCTTC. Translated: CASSASGGLGGYNEQFF.

The rearrangement joins TRBV9 to TRBJ1-2; TRBD1 might be the D (6 bases). The V end was cut by 3 bases, the J end by 7 bases, with 13 bases between. This CDR3 comprises 13 residues. Germline V gene lookup returns CDR1 SGDLS and CDR2 YYNGEE. DNA of the CDR3: TGTGCCAGCAGCGGAGAACTGGGGGCTGGCTACACCTTC. Amino acid sequence: CASSGELGAGYTF.

The chain recombines TRBV19 with TRBJ2-7; 7 nucleotides agree with TRBD1. The V and J ends lost 6 bases and 4 bases, in that order; junction bases with no gene match: 12. Per the germline V gene, CDR1 is LNHDA and CDR2 is SQIVND (reference sequence). The CDR3 runs to 15 residues. CDR3 in DNA: TGTGCCAGTAGGCCCAGGACAGGTTCGTCGTACGAGCAGTACTTC. It yields the protein CASRPRTGSSYEQYF.

V gene TRBV3-1 (or the pseudogene TRBV3-2) combines with J gene TRBJ2-3; 8 bases are shared with TRBD1. CDR3 length equals 14 residues. The junction had 4 bases not matched to a gene; V was cut back by 4 bases and J by 4 bases. Germline loops: CDR1 LGHDT, CDR2 YNNKEL (reference sequence). The CDR3 is CASSPRTGPDTQYF. CDR3 nucleotide sequence: TGTGCCAGCAGCCCCCGGACAGGGCCAGATACGCAGTATTTT.

V and J are TRBV6-4 and TRBJ1-6; possible D gene TRBD1, 5 bases. V lost 6 bases to trimming and J lost 6 bases, with 15 bases between them. The CDR3 totals 15 residues. CDR1 and CDR2 (germline): MRHNA, SNTAGT. The CDR3 is CASSPGTQFNSPLHF. As DNA, the CDR3 is TGTGCCAGCAGCCCCGGGACTCAATTTAATTCACCCCTCCACTTT.

The gene calls are TRBV28 and TRBJ1-3, with D tentatively TRBD1 (5 bases). Germline V gene lookup returns CDR1 MDHEN and CDR2 SYDVKM. The CDR3 runs 15 residues. V lost 3 bases and J 5 bases, leaving 14 bases between the germline ends. The CDR3 DNA is TGTGCCAGCAGTTTTAGCCAGGGCCGGAGAAACACCATATATTTT. It is translated as CASSFSQGRRNTIYF.

V and J are TRBV5-8 and TRBJ2-2; 7 bases fit TRBD2. The CDR3 covers 16 residues. J lost 13 bases, V lost 0 bases, and 15 bases had no gene match. Germline V CDR1 and CDR2: SGHTS, YDEGEE. In nucleotides, the CDR3 is TGTGCCAGCAGCTTGGCCCTCCGGGGGAGGGCCTTCCCGCTGTTTTTT. This sequence encodes CASSLALRGRAFPLFF.

The V call is TRBV29-1, the J call TRBJ2-5, with D perhaps TRBD1 (6 bases). The length of the CDR3 is 14 residues. V was shortened by 3 bases and J by 5 bases, with 16 bases between the two germline ends. Per the germline V gene, CDR1 is SQVTM and CDR2 is ANQGSEA. DNA for the CDR3: TGCAGCGTTGACGGGGACATAGGGCGCGAGACCCAGTACTTC. Translated: CSVDGDIGRETQYF.

V gene TRBV4-2 combines with J gene TRBJ2-7, with 8 positions matching TRBD2. V trimming: 0 bases; J trimming: 2 bases; junction bases outside the gene matches: 6. CDR1 is LGHNA and CDR2 is YNFKEQ in the germline V gene. This CDR3 spans 16 amino acids. The CDR3 loop is CASSQDITGGPYEQYF. The CDR3 DNA sequence: TGTGCCAGCAGCCAAGATATAACGGGAGGGCCCTACGAGCAGTACTTC.